What follows describes a single T cell receptor (beta chain). Its cognate antigen is unknown. The junction had 13 bases not matched to a gene; V was cut back by 5 bases and J by 4 bases. Germline V gives CDR1 GTSNPN, CDR2 SVGIG (reference sequence). The CDR3 length is 15 residues. Carried by the TCR beta cDNA libraries were unique molecular identifiers. A single record per CDR3 protein comes from TCRdb applying MiXCR to the PCR reads. Here the sample spans about 770,000 distinct CDR3 sequences, around 46% being singletons. The sample comes from a study of post-analysis software for immune sequencing data. General study points: Strong co-clustering by F measure was evident for samples that had been prepared in the same batch. Four or five TRBV segments were more frequent in patients than controls; TRBV5-6, TRBV5-1 and TRBV20-1 belonged to this group.

The chain recombines TRBV30 with TRBJ1-1, with TRBD1 identical over 7 bases. Sequencing was done on a sample of blood. The TCR was taken from a girl aged 10 to 17 with multiple sclerosis. The CDR3 DNA reads TGTGCCTGGGTAAGGATACACAGGGGCCCCACTGAAGCTTTCTTT. Its translation: CAWVRIHRGPTEAFF. Using reference TRBV30 and TRBJ1-1 for the parts outside the CDR3, the full variable domain is SQTIHQWPATLVQPVGSPLSLECTVEGTSNPNLYWYRQAAGRGLQLLFYSVGIGQISSEVPQNLSASRPQDRQFILSSKKLLLSDSGFYLCAWVRIHRGPTEAFFGQGTRLTVV.